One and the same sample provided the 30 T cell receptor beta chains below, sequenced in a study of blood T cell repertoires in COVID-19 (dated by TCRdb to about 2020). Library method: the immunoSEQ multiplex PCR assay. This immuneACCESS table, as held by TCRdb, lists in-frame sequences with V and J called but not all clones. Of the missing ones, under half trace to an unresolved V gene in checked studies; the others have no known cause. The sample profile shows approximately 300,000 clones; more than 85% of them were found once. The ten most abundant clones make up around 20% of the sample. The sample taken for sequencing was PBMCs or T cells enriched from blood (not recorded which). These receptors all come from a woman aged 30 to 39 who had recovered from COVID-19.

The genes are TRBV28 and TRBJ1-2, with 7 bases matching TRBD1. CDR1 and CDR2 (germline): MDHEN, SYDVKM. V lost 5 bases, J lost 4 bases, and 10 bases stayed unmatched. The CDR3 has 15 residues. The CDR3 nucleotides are TGTGCCAGCAGTACAACAGGGGCCGGGAGCTATGGCTACACCTTC. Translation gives CASSTTGAGSYGYTF.

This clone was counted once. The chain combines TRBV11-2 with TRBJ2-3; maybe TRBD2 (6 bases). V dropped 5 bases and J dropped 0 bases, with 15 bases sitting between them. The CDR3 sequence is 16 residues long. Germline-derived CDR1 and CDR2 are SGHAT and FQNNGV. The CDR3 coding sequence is TGTGCCAGCAGCCGGGCGGGCGGGGCTAGCACAGATACGCAGTATTTT. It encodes CASSRAGGASTDTQYF.

The CDR3 nucleotides are TGTGCCACGTCCTCGACTAATGAAAAACTGTTTTTT. This translates into CATSSTNEKLFF. This chain connects TRBV10-3 to TRBJ1-4; no definite D call. This CDR3 has 12 amino acids. In germline, CDR1 is ENHRY, CDR2 SYGVKD. Trimming left V 10 bases short and J 2 bases short, with 8 bases between.

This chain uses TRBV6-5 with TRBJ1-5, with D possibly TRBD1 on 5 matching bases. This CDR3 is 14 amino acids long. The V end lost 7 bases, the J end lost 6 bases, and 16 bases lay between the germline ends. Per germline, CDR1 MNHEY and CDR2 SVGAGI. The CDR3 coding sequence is TGTGCCAGCACCTACGGGGGAAGCGGTCAGCCCCAGCATTTT. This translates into CASTYGGSGQPQHF.

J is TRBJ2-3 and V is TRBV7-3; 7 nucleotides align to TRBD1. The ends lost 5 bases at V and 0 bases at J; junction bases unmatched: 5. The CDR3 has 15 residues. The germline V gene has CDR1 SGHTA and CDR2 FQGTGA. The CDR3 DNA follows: TGTGCCAGCAGCGTCCAGGGGGTTAGCACAGATACGCAGTATTTT. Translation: CASSVQGVSTDTQYF.

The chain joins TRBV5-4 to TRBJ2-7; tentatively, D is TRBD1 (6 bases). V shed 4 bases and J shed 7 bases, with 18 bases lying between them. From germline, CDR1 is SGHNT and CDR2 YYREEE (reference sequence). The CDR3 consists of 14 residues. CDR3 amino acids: CASSGRTSRGEQYF. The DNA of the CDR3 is TGTGCCAGCAGCGGCAGGACCTCGAGGGGGGAGCAGTACTTC.

The CDR3 region is CASSLALSRDGYTF. The CDR3 nucleotides read TGTGCCAGCAGCTTGGCCCTGTCCCGGGATGGCTACACCTTC. The V and J genes are TRBV5-6 and TRBJ1-2; D gene ambiguous. This CDR3 has 14 amino acids. Trimming pared 0 bases from V and 6 bases from J, leaving 12 bases between. Germline CDR1 reads SGHDT; CDR2 reads YYEEEE.

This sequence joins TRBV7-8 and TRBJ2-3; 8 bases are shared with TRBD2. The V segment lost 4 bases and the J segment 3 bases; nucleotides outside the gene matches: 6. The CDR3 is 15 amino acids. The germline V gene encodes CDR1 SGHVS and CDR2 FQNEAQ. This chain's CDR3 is CASSSPAGATDTQYF. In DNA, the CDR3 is TGTGCCAGCAGCTCACCAGCGGGAGCTACAGATACGCAGTATTTT.

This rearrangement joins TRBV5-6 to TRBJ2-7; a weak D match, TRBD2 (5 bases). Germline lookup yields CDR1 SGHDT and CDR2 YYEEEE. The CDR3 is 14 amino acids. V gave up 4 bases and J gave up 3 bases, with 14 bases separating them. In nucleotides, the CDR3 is TGTGCCAGCAGCCCCGGGGTGGGTTTCTACGAGCAGTACTTC. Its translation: CASSPGVGFYEQYF.

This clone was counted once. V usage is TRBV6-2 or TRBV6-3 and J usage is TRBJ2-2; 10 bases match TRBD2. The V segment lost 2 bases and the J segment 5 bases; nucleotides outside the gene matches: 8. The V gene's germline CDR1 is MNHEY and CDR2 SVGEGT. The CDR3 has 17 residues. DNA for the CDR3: TGTGCCAGCAGTTACGTCTTAGCGGGAGGAATTACCGGGGAGCTGTTTTTT. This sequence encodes CASSYVLAGGITGELFF.

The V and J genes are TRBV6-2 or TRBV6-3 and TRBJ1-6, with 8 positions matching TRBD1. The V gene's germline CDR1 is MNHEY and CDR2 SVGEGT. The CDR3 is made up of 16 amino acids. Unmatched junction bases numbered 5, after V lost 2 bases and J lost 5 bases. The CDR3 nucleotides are TGTGCCAGCAGTTACCGACAGGGGTGGAATAATTCACCCCTCCACTTT. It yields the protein CASSYRQGWNNSPLHF.

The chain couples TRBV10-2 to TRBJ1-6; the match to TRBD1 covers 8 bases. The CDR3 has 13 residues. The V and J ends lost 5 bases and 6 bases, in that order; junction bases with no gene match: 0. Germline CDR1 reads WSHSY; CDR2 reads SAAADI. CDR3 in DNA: TGCGCCAGCAGTACAGGGGGTAATTCACCCCTCCACTTT. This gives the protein CASSTGGNSPLHF.

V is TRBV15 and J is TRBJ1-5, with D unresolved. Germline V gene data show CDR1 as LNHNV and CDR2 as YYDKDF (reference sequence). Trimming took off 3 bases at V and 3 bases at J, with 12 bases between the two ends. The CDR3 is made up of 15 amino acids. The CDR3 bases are TGTGCCACCAGCAGTGGGCGGGCAGTCAATCAGCCCCAGCATTTT. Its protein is CATSSGRAVNQPQHF.

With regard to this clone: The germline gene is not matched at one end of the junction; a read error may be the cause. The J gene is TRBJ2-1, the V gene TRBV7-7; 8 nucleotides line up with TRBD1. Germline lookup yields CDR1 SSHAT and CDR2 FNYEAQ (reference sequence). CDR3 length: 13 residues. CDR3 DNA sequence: TGTGCTAGCAGCTTATCCGAGACAGGGGAGGAGTTCTTC. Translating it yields CASSLSETGEEFF.

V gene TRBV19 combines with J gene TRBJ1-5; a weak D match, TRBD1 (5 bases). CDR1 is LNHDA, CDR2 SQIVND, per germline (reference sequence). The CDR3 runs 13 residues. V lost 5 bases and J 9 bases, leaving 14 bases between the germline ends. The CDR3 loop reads CASSWGDARPQHF. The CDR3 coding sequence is TGTGCCAGTAGTTGGGGGGACGCGCGGCCCCAGCATTTT.

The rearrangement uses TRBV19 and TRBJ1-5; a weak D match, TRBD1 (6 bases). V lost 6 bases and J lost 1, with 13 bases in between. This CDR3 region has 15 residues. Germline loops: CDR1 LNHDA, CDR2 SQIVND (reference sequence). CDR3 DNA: TGTGCCAGTAGCGGACCGGGACAAAGCAATCAGCCCCAGCATTTT. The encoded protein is CASSGPGQSNQPQHF.

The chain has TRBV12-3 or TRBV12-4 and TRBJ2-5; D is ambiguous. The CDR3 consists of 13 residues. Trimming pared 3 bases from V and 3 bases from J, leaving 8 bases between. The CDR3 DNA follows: TGTGCCAGCAGTTTGATAGCAGAAGAGACCCAGTACTTC. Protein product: CASSLIAEETQYF.

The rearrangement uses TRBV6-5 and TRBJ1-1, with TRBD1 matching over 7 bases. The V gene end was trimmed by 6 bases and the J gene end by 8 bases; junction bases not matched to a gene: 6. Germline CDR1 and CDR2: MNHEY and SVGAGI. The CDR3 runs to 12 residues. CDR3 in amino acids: CASSPGTVEAFF. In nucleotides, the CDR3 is TGTGCCAGCAGCCCCGGGACAGTCGAAGCTTTCTTT.

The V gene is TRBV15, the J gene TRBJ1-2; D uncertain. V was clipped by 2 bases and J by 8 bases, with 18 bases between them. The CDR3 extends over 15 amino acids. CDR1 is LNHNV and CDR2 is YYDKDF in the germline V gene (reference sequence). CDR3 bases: TGTGCCACCAGCAGATCGCGGGGATCTACCGTGGGCTACACCTTC. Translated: CATSRSRGSTVGYTF. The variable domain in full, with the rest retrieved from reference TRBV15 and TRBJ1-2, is DAMVIQNPRYQVTQFGKPVTLSCSQTLNHNVMYWYQQKSSQAPKLLFHYYDKDFNNEADTPDNFQSRRPNTSFCFLDIRSPGLGDTAMYLCATSRSRGSTVGYTFGSGTRLTVV.

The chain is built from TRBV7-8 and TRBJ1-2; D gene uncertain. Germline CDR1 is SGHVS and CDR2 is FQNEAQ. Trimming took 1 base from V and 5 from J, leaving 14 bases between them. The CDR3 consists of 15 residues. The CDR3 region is CASSLGRGAEYGYTF. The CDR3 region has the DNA TGTGCCAGCAGCTTAGGTCGAGGTGCTGAATATGGCTACACCTTC.

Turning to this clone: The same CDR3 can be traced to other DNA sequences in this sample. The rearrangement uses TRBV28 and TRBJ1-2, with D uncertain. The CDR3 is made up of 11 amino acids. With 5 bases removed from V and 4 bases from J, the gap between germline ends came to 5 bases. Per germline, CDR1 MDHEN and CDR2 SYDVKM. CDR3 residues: CASSAGYGYTF. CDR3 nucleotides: TGTGCCAGCAGTGCGGGCTATGGCTACACCTTC.

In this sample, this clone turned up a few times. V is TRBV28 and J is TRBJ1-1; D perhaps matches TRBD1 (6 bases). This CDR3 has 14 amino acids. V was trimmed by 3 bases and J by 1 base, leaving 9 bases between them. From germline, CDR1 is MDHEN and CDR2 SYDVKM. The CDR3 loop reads CASSFGGRNTEAFF. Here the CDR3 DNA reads TGTGCCAGCAGTTTCGGGGGGCGGAACACTGAAGCTTTCTTT.

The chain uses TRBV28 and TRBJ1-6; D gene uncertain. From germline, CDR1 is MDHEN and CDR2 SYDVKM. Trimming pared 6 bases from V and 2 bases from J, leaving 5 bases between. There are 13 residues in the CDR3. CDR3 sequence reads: CASRLAYNSPLHF. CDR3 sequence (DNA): TGTGCCAGCAGACTAGCCTATAATTCACCCCTCCACTTT.

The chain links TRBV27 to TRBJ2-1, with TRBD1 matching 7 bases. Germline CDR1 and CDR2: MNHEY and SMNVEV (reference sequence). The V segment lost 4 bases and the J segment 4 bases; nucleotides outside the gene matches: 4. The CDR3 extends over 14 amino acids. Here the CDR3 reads CASSWDSGYNEQFF. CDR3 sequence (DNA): TGTGCCAGCAGTTGGGACAGCGGATACAATGAGCAGTTCTTC.

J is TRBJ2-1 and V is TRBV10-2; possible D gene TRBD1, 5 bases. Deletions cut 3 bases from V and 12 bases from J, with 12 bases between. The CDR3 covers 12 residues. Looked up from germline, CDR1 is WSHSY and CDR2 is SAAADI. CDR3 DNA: TGCGCCAGCAGTGAATGGGCTACAGGGCAGTTCTTC. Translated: CASSEWATGQFF.

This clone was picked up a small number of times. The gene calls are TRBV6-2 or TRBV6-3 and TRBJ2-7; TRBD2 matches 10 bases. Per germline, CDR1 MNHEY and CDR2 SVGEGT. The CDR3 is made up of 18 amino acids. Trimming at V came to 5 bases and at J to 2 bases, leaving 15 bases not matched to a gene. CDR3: CASSADWGLAGGAYEQYF. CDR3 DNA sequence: TGTGCCAGCAGTGCGGACTGGGGGTTAGCGGGAGGAGCCTACGAGCAGTACTTC.

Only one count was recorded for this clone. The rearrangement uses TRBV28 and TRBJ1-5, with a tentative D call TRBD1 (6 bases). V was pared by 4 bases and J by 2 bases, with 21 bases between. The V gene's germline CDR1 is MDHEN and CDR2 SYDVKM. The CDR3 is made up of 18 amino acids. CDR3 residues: CASSSPWAGVIRNQPQHF. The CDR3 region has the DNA TGTGCCAGCAGTTCACCCTGGGCAGGGGTGATTCGCAATCAGCCCCAGCATTTT.

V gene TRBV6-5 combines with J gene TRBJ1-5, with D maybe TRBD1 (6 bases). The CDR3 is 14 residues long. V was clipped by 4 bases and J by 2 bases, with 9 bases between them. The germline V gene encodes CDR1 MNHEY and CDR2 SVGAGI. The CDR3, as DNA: TGTGCCAGCAGTTTACGACAGGGCAATCAGCCCCAGCATTTT. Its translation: CASSLRQGNQPQHF.

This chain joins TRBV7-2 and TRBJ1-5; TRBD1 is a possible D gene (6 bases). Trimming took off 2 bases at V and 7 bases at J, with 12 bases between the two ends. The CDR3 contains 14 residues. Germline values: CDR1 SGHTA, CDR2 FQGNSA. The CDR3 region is CASSLIGGNQPQHF. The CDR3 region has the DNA TGTGCCAGCAGCTTAATAGGGGGTAACCAGCCCCAGCATTTT.

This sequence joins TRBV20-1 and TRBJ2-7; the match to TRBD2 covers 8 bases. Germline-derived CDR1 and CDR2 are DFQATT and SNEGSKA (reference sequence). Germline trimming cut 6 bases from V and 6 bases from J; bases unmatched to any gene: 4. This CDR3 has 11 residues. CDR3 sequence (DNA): TGCAGTGCCGGGGGGGCGAGCGAGCAGTACTTC. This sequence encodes CSAGGASEQYF.